This T cell receptor beta chain was obtained from a study of T cell responses to AZD1222 COVID-19 vaccine. Study-wide results and caveats: Most donors were white British and more were female, and clonal diversity was possibly underestimated.

Profiled with immunoSEQ multiplex PCR; TCRdb holds only in-frame clones, not every one. The profile shows 150,000 or so clones, about 91% of them singletons. Turning to this clone: Antigen: not known.

The sequencing used peripheral blood, collected on day 0 of AZD1222 vaccination. The receptor comes from an adult in good health.

CDR3 residues: CASSPGGYGYTF. CDR3 in DNA: TGTGCCAGCAGCCCTGGGGGGTATGGCTACACCTTC. This chain uses TRBV7-9 with TRBJ1-2; D is perhaps TRBD1 (5 bases). Trimming left V 5 bases short and J 5 bases short, with 9 bases between. CDR1 is SEHNR and CDR2 is FQNEAQ in the germline V gene (reference sequence). This CDR3 has 12 amino acids.